The rows below give T cell receptor beta chains drawn from one sample of a study of blood T cell repertoires in COVID-19. Using immunoSEQ multiplex PCR, the repertoire was profiled, and TCRdb retains in-frame clones only, with some absent. Here the sample spans approximately 200,000 clones, about 90% being singletons. What was sequenced was peripheral blood. Every receptor here comes from a woman aged 50 to 60 with acute or convalescent COVID-19. Each CDR3 is given with its conserved first and last residue. Each record gives: clone size, D gene, V gene, J gene, CDR3 protein, CDR3 DNA. The D gene is left open where the match is weak. Some rows mark clone size as missing; the rest say once, few, many or name a class of expanded clone.

once	TRBD2	TRBV6-2/TRBV6-3	TRBJ2-7	CASSSPGLASYEQYF	TGTGCCAGCAGCTCACCCGGACTAGCGTCCTACGAGCAGTACTTC
.	.	TRBV5-1	TRBJ2-3	CASSLGLNTDTQYF	TGCGCCAGCAGCTTGGGGCTTAACACAGATACGCAGTATTTT
.	.	TRBV9	TRBJ2-3	CASSSQGTTDTQYF	TGTGCCAGCAGCTCCCAGGGGACCACAGATACGCAGTATTTT
.	.	TRBV18	TRBJ2-5	CASSPEGLETQYF	TGTGCCAGCTCACCGGAGGGGCTGGAGACCCAGTACTTC
.	.	TRBV18	TRBJ1-1	CASSVGSQEAFF	TGTGCCAGCTCAGTTGGGAGTCAAGAAGCTTTCTTT
.	TRBD1	TRBV19	TRBJ1-3	CASSPRTGNGNTIYF	TGTGCCAGTAGTCCGCGGACAGGGAACGGAAACACCATATATTTT
.	.	TRBV12-3/TRBV12-4	TRBJ2-1	CASSWSPGYQFF	TGTGCCAGCAGTTGGAGCCCGGGATATCAGTTCTTC
few	.	TRBV19	TRBJ1-2	CASSIASVLGYTF	TGTGCCAGTAGTATCGCTAGTGTTTTGGGCTACACCTTC
.	TRBD1	TRBV6-2/TRBV6-3	TRBJ1-2	CASSYSQGADGYTF	TGTGCCAGCAGTTACTCGCAGGGGGCGGATGGCTACACCTTC
.	.	TRBV2	TRBJ2-4	CASSLLGLDIQYF	TGTGCCAGCAGCCTACTAGGTTTAGACATTCAGTACTTC
.	TRBD1	TRBV24-1	TRBJ2-3	CATSDTTGGRTDTQYF	TGTGCCACCAGTGACACTACAGGGGGCCGCACAGATACGCAGTATTTT
.	TRBD2	TRBV5-5	TRBJ2-3	CASSSGTRAGGADTQYF	TGTGCCAGCAGCTCCGGGACTAGAGCGGGAGGGGCAGATACGCAGTATTTT
.	TRBD1	TRBV7-9	TRBJ1-2	CASSSPGQGIYGYTF	TGTGCCAGCAGCTCTCCGGGACAGGGGATTTATGGCTACACCTTC
.	.	TRBV10-3	TRBJ1-1	CAISLNLADTEAFF	TGTGCCATCAGCCTGAACCTAGCGGACACTGAAGCTTTCTTT
many	TRBD1	TRBV9	TRBJ2-1	CASSSNPGQEIHEQFF	TGTGCCAGTAGCTCGAATCCGGGACAGGAGATTCATGAGCAGTTCTTC
.	.	TRBV30	TRBJ1-5	CAWSVYGNQPQHF	TGTGCCTGGAGTGTATACGGGAATCAGCCCCAGCATTTT
.	.	TRBV18	TRBJ1-1	CASSPPGGNTEAFF	TGTGCCAGCTCACCACCGGGGGGTAACACTGAAGCTTTCTTT
.	TRBD2	TRBV19	TRBJ2-5	CASSILAGEETQYF	TGTGCCAGTAGTATACTAGCGGGAGAAGAGACCCAGTACTTC
.	TRBD2	TRBV4-3	TRBJ2-1	CASSQDLSSGLYNEQFF	TGCGCCAGCAGCCAAGATCTATCTAGCGGGCTTTACAATGAGCAGTTCTTC
.	.	TRBV10-1	TRBJ2-1	CASSERVAAPGDEQFF	TGCGCCAGCAGTGAGAGAGTAGCGGCCCCAGGCGATGAGCAGTTCTTC
.	.	TRBV6-4	TRBJ2-1	CASSDFPRNEQFF	TGTGCCAGCAGTGACTTCCCTAGAAATGAGCAGTTCTTC
.	.	TRBV30	TRBJ1-2	CAWSDDGNYGYTF	TGTGCCTGGAGTGACGACGGGAACTATGGCTACACCTTC
.	TRBD1	TRBV7-2	TRBJ2-3	CASSFTGVDTQYF	TGTGCCAGCAGCTTTACAGGGGTGGATACGCAGTATTTT
.	.	TRBV4-1	TRBJ2-7	CASSQGTGPNEQYF	TGCGCCAGCAGCCAGGGTACAGGGCCCAACGAGCAGTACTTC
.	TRBD1	TRBV6-5	TRBJ2-7	CASSSGTGYYEQYF	TGTGCCAGCAGTTCTGGGACAGGGTACTACGAGCAGTACTTC
.	.	TRBV9	TRBJ1-1	CASSVGPRESEAFF	TGTGCCAGCAGCGTTGGCCCCCGGGAGAGTGAAGCTTTCTTT
.	.	TRBV4-3	TRBJ1-4	CASSQAGGTNEKLFF	TGCGCCAGCAGCCAGGCGGGTGGAACTAATGAAAAACTGTTTTTT
.	.	TRBV14	TRBJ1-2	CASSQDLNYGYTF	TGTGCCAGCAGCCAAGACTTGAACTATGGCTACACCTTC
.	TRBD2	TRBV19	TRBJ2-5	CASSQSGGAIGETQYF	TGTGCCAGTAGTCAGAGCGGGGGGGCCATTGGAGAGACCCAGTACTTC
.	TRBD2	TRBV6-5	TRBJ2-3	CASSRLATGEDTQYF	TGTGCCAGCAGTAGACTAGCCACGGGAGAGGATACGCAGTATTTT
.	TRBD1	TRBV9	TRBJ1-3	CASSVTTGGGNTIYF	TGTGCCAGCAGCGTAACAACAGGGGGAGGAAACACCATATATTTT
.	TRBD1	TRBV11-2	TRBJ1-1	CASSLDLGGQGQTRAFF	TGTGCCAGCAGCTTAGATCTAGGAGGACAGGGGCAAACGAGGGCTTTCTTT
.	.	TRBV12-3/TRBV12-4	TRBJ1-2	CANGEGGYGYTF	TGTGCCAACGGGGAAGGAGGATATGGCTACACCTTC
.	.	TRBV27	TRBJ1-2	CASSLTGVNYGYTF	TGTGCCAGCAGTCTCACGGGAGTTAACTATGGCTACACCTTC
.	.	TRBV3-1/TRBV3-2	TRBJ1-2	CASKHSGGTYGYTF	TGTGCCAGCAAACACTCAGGAGGGACCTATGGCTACACCTTC
.	TRBD2	TRBV2	TRBJ2-7	CASSVAGGVYEQYF	TGTGCCAGCAGTGTTGCGGGGGGGGTCTACGAGCAGTACTTC
.	TRBD2	TRBV7-2	TRBJ2-7	CASSLAPQRGAYAEQYF	TGTGCCAGCAGCTTAGCGCCTCAGCGGGGCGCCTATGCTGAGCAGTACTTC
.	TRBD2	TRBV10-3	TRBJ2-5	CAISEWRGGETQYF	TGTGCCATCAGTGAATGGCGGGGGGGAGAGACCCAGTACTTC
.	TRBD1	TRBV18	TRBJ2-7	CASSTGTGRNEQYF	TGTGCCAGCTCAACTGGGACAGGGAGGAACGAGCAGTACTTC
.	TRBD1	TRBV19	TRBJ1-4	CASSVQGAREKLFF	TGTGCCAGTAGTGTACAGGGGGCTCGTGAAAAACTGTTTTTT
.	TRBD2	TRBV18	TRBJ2-3	CASSPPGLAGGRGDTQYF	TGTGCCAGCTCACCACCCGGGCTAGCGGGGGGCCGGGGAGATACGCAGTATTTT
.	.	TRBV10-3	TRBJ2-5	CAISPLVSQETQYF	TGTGCCATCAGTCCTCTAGTGTCACAAGAGACCCAGTACTTC
.	.	TRBV10-2	TRBJ1-1	CASSELGRGTEAFF	TGCGCCAGCAGTGAGCTGGGTAGGGGCACTGAAGCTTTCTTT
.	TRBD1	TRBV24-1	TRBJ2-5	CATSDLRQGREETQYF	TGTGCCACCAGTGATTTGCGACAGGGAAGGGAAGAGACCCAGTACTTC
.	.	TRBV4-3	TRBJ2-7	CASSQDRGYEQYF	TGCGCCAGCAGCCAAGATCGGGGTTACGAGCAGTACTTC
.	.	TRBV12-3/TRBV12-4	TRBJ2-7	CASSPGHPYEQYF	TGTGCCAGCAGTCCCGGACACCCCTACGAGCAGTACTTC
once	.	TRBV6-5	TRBJ2-6	CASSSGSGANVLTF	TGTGCCAGCAGTTCCGGGTCTGGGGCCAACGTCCTGACTTTC
.	.	TRBV19	TRBJ1-2	CASSQPDTTNYGYTF	TGTGCCAGTAGCCAACCAGACACCACTAACTATGGCTACACCTTC
.	.	TRBV2	TRBJ1-3	CASSEALRLGTIYF	TGTGCCAGCAGTGAAGCGCTACGGCTAGGCACCATATATTTT
.	TRBD1	TRBV25-1	TRBJ2-3	CASSERQGSTDTQYF	TGTGCCAGCAGTGAACGACAGGGAAGCACAGATACGCAGTATTTT
.	.	TRBV19	TRBJ1-5	CASSPGMRQPQHF	TGTGCCAGTAGTCCAGGGATGCGCCAGCCCCAGCATTTT
.	.	TRBV6-2/TRBV6-3	TRBJ2-1	CASSPKRPGHGSNEQFF	TGTGCCAGCAGTCCCAAAAGGCCGGGACATGGCAGTAATGAGCAGTTCTTC
.	.	TRBV27	TRBJ1-1	CASSLAAGGWTEAFF	TGTGCCAGCAGTTTAGCGGCAGGAGGGTGGACTGAAGCTTTCTTT
.	.	TRBV5-4	TRBJ2-7	CASSFQGVTYEQYF	TGTGCCAGCAGCTTTCAGGGTGTTACCTACGAGCAGTACTTC
.	.	TRBV29-1	TRBJ2-7	CSVGEADEQYF	TGCAGCGTCGGTGAAGCTGACGAGCAGTACTTC
.	.	TRBV2	TRBJ1-3	CASSEQGPSGNTIYF	TGTGCCAGCAGTGAACAGGGGCCCTCTGGAAACACCATATATTTT
.	.	TRBV5-6	TRBJ1-5	CASSLGGGGPQHF	TGTGCCAGCAGCTTGGGCGGGGGAGGGCCCCAGCATTTT